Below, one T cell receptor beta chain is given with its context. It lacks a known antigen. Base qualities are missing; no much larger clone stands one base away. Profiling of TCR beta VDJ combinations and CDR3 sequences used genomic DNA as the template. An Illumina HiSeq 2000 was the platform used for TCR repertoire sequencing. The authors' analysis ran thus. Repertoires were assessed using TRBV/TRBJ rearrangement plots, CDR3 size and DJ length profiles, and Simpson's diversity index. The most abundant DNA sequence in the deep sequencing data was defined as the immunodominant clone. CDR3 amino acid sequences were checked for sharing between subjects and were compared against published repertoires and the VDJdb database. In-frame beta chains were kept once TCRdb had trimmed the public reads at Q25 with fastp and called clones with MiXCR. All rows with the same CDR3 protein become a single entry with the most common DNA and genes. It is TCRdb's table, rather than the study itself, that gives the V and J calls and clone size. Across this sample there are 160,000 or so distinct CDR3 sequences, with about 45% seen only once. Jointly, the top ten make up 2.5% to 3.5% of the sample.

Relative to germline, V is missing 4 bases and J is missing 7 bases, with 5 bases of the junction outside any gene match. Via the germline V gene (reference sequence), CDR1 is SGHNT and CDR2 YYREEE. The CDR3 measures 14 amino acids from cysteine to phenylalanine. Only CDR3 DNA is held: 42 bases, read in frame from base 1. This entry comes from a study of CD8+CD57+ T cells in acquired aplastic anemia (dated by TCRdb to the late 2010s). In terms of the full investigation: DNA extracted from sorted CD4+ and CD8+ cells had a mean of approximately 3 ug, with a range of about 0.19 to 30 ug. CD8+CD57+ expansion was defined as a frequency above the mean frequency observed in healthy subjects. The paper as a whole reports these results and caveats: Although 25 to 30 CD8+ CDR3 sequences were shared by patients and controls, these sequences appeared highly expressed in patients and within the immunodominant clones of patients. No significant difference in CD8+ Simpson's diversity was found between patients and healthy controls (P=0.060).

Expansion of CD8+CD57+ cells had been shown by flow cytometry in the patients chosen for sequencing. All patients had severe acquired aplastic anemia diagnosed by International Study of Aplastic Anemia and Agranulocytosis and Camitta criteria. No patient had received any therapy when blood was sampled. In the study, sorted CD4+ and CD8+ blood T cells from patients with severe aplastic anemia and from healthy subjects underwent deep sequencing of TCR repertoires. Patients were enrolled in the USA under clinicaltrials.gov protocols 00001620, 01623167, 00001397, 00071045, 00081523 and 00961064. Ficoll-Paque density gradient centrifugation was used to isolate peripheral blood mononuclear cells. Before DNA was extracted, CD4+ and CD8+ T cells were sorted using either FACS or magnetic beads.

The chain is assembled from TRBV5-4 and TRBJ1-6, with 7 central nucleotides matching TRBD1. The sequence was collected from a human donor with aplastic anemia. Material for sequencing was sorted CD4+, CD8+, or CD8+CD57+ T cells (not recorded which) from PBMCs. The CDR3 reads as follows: CASSVTGRNSPLHF. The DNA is TGTGCCAGCAGCGTGACAGGGCGGAATTCACCCCTCCACTTT.